The present entry profiles one T cell receptor beta chain with its context. Its target is not known. Cultured CD4+ T cell DNA underwent sequencing with the Oncomine TCR Beta short-read assay. TCRdb ran MiXCR on the PCR reads and lists one entry per CDR3 protein. The table includes about 13,000 distinct CDR3 sequences, 52% detected once. The treatment was: approximately 10-day PBMC culture with coronavirus spike peptide pools or control peptides (ViraFEST assay). The sample originates from a study of vaccination and CD4 T cells after COVID-19. CDR3 length equals 13 residues. V lost 7 bases and J lost 7, with 17 bases in between. Germline assignment: CDR1 MNHEY and CDR2 SVGEGT.

The TCR originated in a human donor who had recovered from COVID-19. The rearrangement uses TRBV6-2 or TRBV6-3 and TRBJ2-7; D gene ambiguous. Sequenced: CD4+ T cells from blood, cultured in vitro. CDR3 loop: CASKSDGPREQYF. The CDR3, as DNA: TGTGCCAGCAAGTCGGACGGCCCTCGGGAGCAGTACTTC.